Sequencing of this TCR beta chain was carried out in a study of T cells in Graves' hyperthyroidism and ophthalmopathy. Whole-study context: Pretreatment peripheral blood was obtained at initial diagnosis.

CDR1 ENHRY and CDR2 SYGVKD come from the germline V gene. This CDR3 spans 15 amino acids. V shed 8 bases and J shed 0 bases, with 16 bases lying between them. The patients, who ranged from 18 to 65 in age, presented with newly diagnosed hyperthyroidism lasting under 2 months. RNA transcripts were the template for amplifying TCR beta CDR3 regions. With the HTBI primer set, the TCR CDR3 went through a first round of RT-PCR. Via MiXCR, TCRdb re-called the multiplex PCR reads, giving one row per CDR3 protein. The profile shows about 290,000 distinct CDR3 sequences, roughly 15% of them singletons. This chain joins TRBV10-3 and TRBJ1-1; D is undetermined. Sequencing was performed on blood. The clonotype originates from a woman aged 30 to 39 with Graves' hyperthyroidism that later progressed to Graves' ophthalmopathy. DNA of the CDR3: TGTGCCATCTCGGGCACCACTTCCATGAACACTGAAGCTTTCTTT. It yields the protein CAISGTTSMNTEAFF.